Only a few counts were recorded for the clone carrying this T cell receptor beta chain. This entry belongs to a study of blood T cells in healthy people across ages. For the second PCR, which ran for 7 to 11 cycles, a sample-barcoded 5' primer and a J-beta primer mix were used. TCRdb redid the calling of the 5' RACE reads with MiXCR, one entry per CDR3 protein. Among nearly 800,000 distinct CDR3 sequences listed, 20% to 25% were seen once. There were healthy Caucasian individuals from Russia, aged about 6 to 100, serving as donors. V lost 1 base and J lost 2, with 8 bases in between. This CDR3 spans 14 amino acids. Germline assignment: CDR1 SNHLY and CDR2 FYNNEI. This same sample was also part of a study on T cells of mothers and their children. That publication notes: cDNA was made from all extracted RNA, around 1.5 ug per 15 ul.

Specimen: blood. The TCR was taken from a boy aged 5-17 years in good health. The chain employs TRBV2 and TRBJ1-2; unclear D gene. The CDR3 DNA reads TGTGCCAGCAGTGAAGACGCAAGCAACTATGGCTACACCTTC. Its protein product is CASSEDASNYGYTF.